The clone carrying this TCR beta chain appeared many times. Its antigen is as yet unknown. TCRdb redid the calling of the 5' RACE reads with MiXCR, one entry per CDR3 protein. Of about 48,000 distinct CDR3 sequences in the sample, about 2% are singletons; the top ten hold more than 2%. This sample is part of a study of neurological immune-mediated disorders. Study-wide context: The study included about 34 multiple sclerosis patients, about 30 relapsing-remitting and 3 secondary progressive.

Study conclusions and caveats: Phylogenetic analysis grouped 18 of 34 multiple sclerosis patients' repertoires together, suggesting a possible repertoire signature.

Unsorted libraries were generated from 2 million PBMCs held at -80 degrees C. The V and J ends lost 0 bases and 4 bases respectively, with 8 bases between them. This CDR3 region has 14 residues. CDR1 and CDR2 (germline): SGHRS, YFSETQ. Material for sequencing was PBMCs. This sequence originates from a woman aged 35 to 49 with multiple sclerosis. The rearrangement joins TRBV5-1 to TRBJ2-1; D is unresolved. The CDR3 nucleotides read TGCGCCAGCAGCTTGGCCCTCGAGTACAATGAGCAGTTCTTC. Encoded protein: CASSLALEYNEQFF.